Below, 21 T cell receptor beta chains from the same sample are listed, as sequenced in a study of control samples from healthy donors and cancer patients (dated by TCRdb to the early 2020s). Library preparation employed the immunoSEQ multiplex PCR assay. TCRdb's version of the immuneACCESS table is confined to in-frame rearrangements and falls short of the full clone set. An unresolved V gene accounts for under half of the shortfall where checked; the remainder is of unknown origin. The sample yields 400,000 to 500,000 clones; over 75% were counted once. The ten largest clones add up to 5% to 8% of the sample. The source material was PBMCs. The receptors were gathered from a man aged 40-49 years with head and neck cancer.

The J gene is TRBJ1-2, the V gene TRBV9; a weak D match, TRBD1 (6 bases). The CDR3 length is 14 residues. The germline gives CDR1 SGDLS, CDR2 YYNGEE. Between the trimmed V and J ends, which lost 3 bases and 4 bases, there was a span of 13 bases. The DNA of the CDR3 is TGTGCCAGCAGCGCCATGGGACAAATCTATGGCTACACCTTC. It specifies CASSAMGQIYGYTF.

The table lists this clone with a count of one. The chain uses TRBV5-4 and TRBJ2-1; 12 nucleotides agree with TRBD2. CDR1 is SGHNT and CDR2 is YYREEE in the germline V gene (reference sequence). The CDR3 spans 15 residues. V lost 0 bases to trimming and J lost 6 bases; unmatched junction nucleotides: 1. In DNA, the CDR3 is TGTGCCAGCAGCTTGGGGACTAGCGGGGTCAATGAGCAGTTCTTC. Protein: CASSLGTSGVNEQFF.

This clone showed up just once. V gene TRBV7-3 combines with J gene TRBJ2-5, with TRBD2 matching 8 bases. Germline V gives CDR1 SGHTA, CDR2 FQGTGA. J gave up 5 bases and V 5 bases, and 7 bases lay outside the gene matches. There are 14 residues in the CDR3. DNA of the CDR3: TGTGCCAGCAGCAAAGCGGGAGAGGGGGAGACCCAGTACTTC. Its protein is CASSKAGEGETQYF.

This clone was recorded once. This rearrangement joins TRBV7-9 to TRBJ1-6; 10 nucleotides match TRBD1. V gave up 3 bases and J gave up 7 bases; unmatched junction bases: 6. CDR1 is SEHNR, CDR2 FQNEAQ, per germline (reference sequence). This CDR3 has 16 residues. The DNA for the CDR3 is TGTGCCAGCAGCTTTTGGGTGGGACAGGGGAATTCACCCCTCCACTTT. Translating it yields CASSFWVGQGNSPLHF.

The rearrangement joins TRBV19 to TRBJ2-7, with D hard to call. This CDR3 is 14 amino acids long. Germline lookup yields CDR1 LNHDA and CDR2 SQIVND (reference sequence). V was clipped by 3 bases and J by 2 bases, with 11 bases between them. CDR3 nucleotide sequence: TGTGCCAGTAGTATCCAGCTTCTCCCCTACGAGCAGTACTTC. It specifies CASSIQLLPYEQYF.

The J gene is TRBJ2-1, the V gene TRBV3-1 (or the pseudogene TRBV3-2), with D possibly TRBD2 on 6 matching bases. The CDR3 is 15 amino acids. Germline V gives CDR1 LGHDT, CDR2 YNNKEL (reference sequence). V shed 4 bases and J shed 5 bases, with 15 bases lying between them. CDR3 sequence: CASSPDYQQNNEQFF. CDR3 DNA sequence: TGTGCCAGCAGCCCGGACTACCAGCAAAACAATGAGCAGTTCTTC.

The genes are TRBV19 and TRBJ2-1; 8 positions agree with TRBD1. Germline CDR1 and CDR2: LNHDA and SQIVND (reference sequence). The CDR3 is 14 amino acids. V was clipped by 4 bases and J by 5 bases; unmatched bases: 4. In nucleotides, the CDR3 is TGTGCCAGTAGTAAGACAGGGGTCCACAATGAGCAGTTCTTC. As protein: CASSKTGVHNEQFF.

The sample holds a few counts of this clone. CDR3 in DNA: TGCGCCAGCAGCTTGGGTCTGTGGTCCTACGAGCAGTACTTC. Its protein product is CASSLGLWSYEQYF. The chain joins TRBV5-1 to TRBJ2-7; D is undetermined. Trimming left V 0 bases short and J 1 base short, with 8 bases between. Germline V gives CDR1 SGHRS, CDR2 YFSETQ. This CDR3 has 14 amino acids.

The rearrangement joins TRBV19 to TRBJ1-1; 7 nucleotides align to TRBD1. This CDR3 has 15 residues. Trimming took 4 bases from V and 4 from J; bases not matched to a gene: 9. Per germline, CDR1 LNHDA and CDR2 SQIVND (reference sequence). Here the CDR3 reads CASSTLQGQGTEAFF. The CDR3 DNA reads as TGTGCCAGTAGTACTCTACAGGGGCAGGGCACTGAAGCTTTCTTT.

Note on this clone: The sample contains more than one DNA sequence encoding this CDR3. J is TRBJ2-1 and V is TRBV5-1; the match to TRBD1 covers 8 bases. V lost 0 bases, J lost 4 bases, and 3 bases stayed unmatched. This CDR3 has 15 amino acids. Germline loops: CDR1 SGHRS, CDR2 YFSETQ. CDR3 loop: CASSLAGGLYNEQFF. Here the CDR3 DNA reads TGCGCCAGCAGCTTGGCAGGGGGCCTGTACAATGAGCAGTTCTTC.

The rearrangement links TRBV4-1 to TRBJ1-4; D gene ambiguous. Germline V gene data show CDR1 as MGHRA and CDR2 as YSYEKL. Trimming cost V 6 bases and J 4 bases, with 15 bases left between them. The CDR3 spans 15 residues. In DNA form, the CDR3 reads TGCGCCAGCAGGCCACAACGTGGGGTTAATGAAAAACTGTTTTTT. Translating gives CASRPQRGVNEKLFF.

This clone was seen more than once but under ten times. V gene TRBV19 combines with J gene TRBJ2-1; D remains unclear. There are 12 residues in the CDR3. Germline CDR1 is LNHDA and CDR2 is SQIVND (reference sequence). V was pared by 2 bases and J by 2 bases, with 1 base between. As DNA, the CDR3 is TGTGCCAGTAGTATACCCTACAATGAGCAGTTCTTC. Translating it yields CASSIPYNEQFF.

The V and J genes are TRBV11-2 and TRBJ1-2, with unresolved D. CDR3 length: 13 amino acids. Trimming took 5 bases from V and 6 from J, leaving 13 bases between them. Germline loops: CDR1 SGHAT, CDR2 FQNNGV. CDR3 coding DNA: TGTGCCAGCAGCCGTACTGCAGTAAATGGCTACACCTTC. This encodes CASSRTAVNGYTF. Full variable domain (outside the CDR3, taken from reference TRBV11-2 and TRBJ1-2): EAGVAQSPRYKIIEKRQSVAFWCNPISGHATLYWYQQILGQGPKLLIQFQNNGVVDDSQLPKDRFSAERLKGVDSTLKIQPAKLEDSAVYLCASSRTAVNGYTFGSGTRLTVV.

The genes are TRBV5-1 and TRBJ2-3; a possible D gene is TRBD1 (5 bases). CDR3 length: 14 amino acids. V lost 1 base and J 5 bases, leaving 11 bases between the germline ends. Germline assignment: CDR1 SGHRS and CDR2 YFSETQ. CDR3 protein: CASSLPRDGDTQYF. CDR3 coding DNA: TGCGCCAGCAGCTTGCCCAGGGATGGAGATACGCAGTATTTT. The whole variable domain, filled in from reference TRBV5-1 and TRBJ2-3, reads KAGVTQTPRYLIKTRGQQVTLSCSPISGHRSVSWYQQTPGQGLQFLFEYFSETQRNKGNFPGRFSGRQFSNSRSEMNVSTLELGDSALYLCASSLPRDGDTQYFGPGTRLTVL.

V is TRBV28 and J is TRBJ1-5, with 8 bases lining up with TRBD1. The CDR3 length is 14 residues. V lost 4 bases to trimming and J lost 3 bases; unmatched junction nucleotides: 2. Germline V gene data show CDR1 as MDHEN and CDR2 as SYDVKM. CDR3 residues: CASSWTGINQPQHF. The CDR3 bases are TGTGCCAGCAGTTGGACAGGGATCAATCAGCCCCAGCATTTT.

The CDR3 reads CASSLFTGDTEAFF. The CDR3 DNA reads as TGTGCCAGCAGCTTATTCACAGGGGACACTGAAGCTTTCTTT. This sequence joins TRBV5-5 and TRBJ1-1; the match to TRBD1 covers 7 bases. In germline, CDR1 is SGHKS, CDR2 YYEKEE (reference sequence). V dropped 2 bases and J dropped 3; count of bases not matched to a gene: 4. The length of the CDR3 is 14 residues. Drawing the rest from reference TRBV5-5 and TRBJ1-1, the complete variable domain is DAGVTQSPTHLIKTRGQQVTLRCSPISGHKSVSWYQQVLGQGPQFIFQYYEKEERGRGNFPDRFSARQFPNYSSELNVNALLLGDSALYLCASSLFTGDTEAFFGQGTRLTVV.

This clone is a singleton in its sample. This rearrangement joins TRBV19 to TRBJ2-1; D may be TRBD1 or TRBD2 (5 bases each). Deletions cut 2 bases from V and 2 bases from J, with 13 bases between. Germline V gives CDR1 LNHDA, CDR2 SQIVND (reference sequence). The length of the CDR3 is 16 residues. The CDR3 is CASSIRGTAAYNEQFF. The DNA of the CDR3 is TGTGCCAGTAGTATAAGGGGAACAGCGGCCTACAATGAGCAGTTCTTC.

In its sample, this clone was seen once. This sample includes further DNA sequences coding for the same CDR3. The genes are TRBV5-1 and TRBJ2-7; no reliable D call. The CDR3 covers 13 residues. CDR1 and CDR2 from the germline V gene are SGHRS and YFSETQ. The ends were cut back, 0 bases at V and 3 bases at J, with 7 bases in the middle. CDR3 residues: CASSLAASYEQYF. In nucleotides, the CDR3 is TGCGCCAGCAGCTTGGCGGCCAGCTACGAGCAGTACTTC.

This rearrangement joins TRBV6-2 or TRBV6-3 to TRBJ2-7; D assignment may be TRBD1 or TRBD2 (5 bases each). CDR1 is MNHEY, CDR2 SVGEGT, per germline. The CDR3 is 15 residues long. V was clipped by 3 bases and J by 3 bases, with 15 bases between them. CDR3 region: CASSYGDGANYEQYF. CDR3 bases: TGTGCCAGCAGTTATGGTGACGGGGCCAACTACGAGCAGTACTTC.

The chain joins TRBV18 to TRBJ2-2; D unclear. CDR1 and CDR2 (germline): KGHSH, LQKENI. V was shortened by 0 bases and J by 6 bases, with 5 bases between the two germline ends. The CDR3 runs to 13 residues. CDR3 nucleotides: TGTGCCAGCTCACCACCCGGTGCCGGGGAGCTGTTTTTT. Translated, it gives CASSPPGAGELFF.

The V and J genes are TRBV23-1 and TRBJ2-3; D gene uncertain. Being an ORF, TRBV23-1 has a function that is uncertain. The V end lost 3 bases, the J end lost 1 base, and 17 bases lay between the germline ends. The CDR3 has 17 amino acids. DNA for the CDR3: TGCGCCAGCAGTCACCTCGGTAGCTTTCTGGGCACAGATACGCAGTATTTT. Amino acids: CASSHLGSFLGTDTQYF.